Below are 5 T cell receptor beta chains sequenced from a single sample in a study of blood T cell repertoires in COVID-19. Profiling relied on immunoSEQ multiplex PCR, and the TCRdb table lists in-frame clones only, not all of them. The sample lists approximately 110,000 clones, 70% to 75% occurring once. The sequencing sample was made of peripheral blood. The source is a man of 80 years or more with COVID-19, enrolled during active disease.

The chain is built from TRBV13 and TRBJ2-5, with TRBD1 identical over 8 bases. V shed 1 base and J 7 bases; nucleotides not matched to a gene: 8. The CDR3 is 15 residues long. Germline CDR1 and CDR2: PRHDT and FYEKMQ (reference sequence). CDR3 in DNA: TGTGCCAGCAGCTTAGTGCTCCAGGGGGCGCGGACCCAGTACTTC. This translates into CASSLVLQGARTQYF.

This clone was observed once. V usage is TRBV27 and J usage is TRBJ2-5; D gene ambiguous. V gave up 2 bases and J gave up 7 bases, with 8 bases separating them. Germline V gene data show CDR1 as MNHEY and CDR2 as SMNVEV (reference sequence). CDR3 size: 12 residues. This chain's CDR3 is CASSLPSRTQYF. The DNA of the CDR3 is TGTGCCAGCAGTTTACCGTCTCGGACCCAGTACTTC.

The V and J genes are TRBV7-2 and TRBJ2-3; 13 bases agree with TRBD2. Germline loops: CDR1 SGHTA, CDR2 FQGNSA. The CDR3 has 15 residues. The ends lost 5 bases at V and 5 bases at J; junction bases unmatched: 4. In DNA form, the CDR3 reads TGTGCCAGCAGCCTTAGACTAGCGGGGGGAGATACGCAGTATTTT. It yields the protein CASSLRLAGGDTQYF.

In DNA form, the CDR3 reads TGTGCCAGCAGCCGGGAGAGCTTCTACGAGCAGTACTTC. It specifies CASSRESFYEQYF. The V call is TRBV7-2, the J call TRBJ2-7; possible D gene TRBD2, 6 bases. V was shortened by 5 bases and J by 3 bases, with 11 bases between the two germline ends. CDR1 SGHTA and CDR2 FQGNSA come from the germline V gene. The CDR3 spans 13 residues.

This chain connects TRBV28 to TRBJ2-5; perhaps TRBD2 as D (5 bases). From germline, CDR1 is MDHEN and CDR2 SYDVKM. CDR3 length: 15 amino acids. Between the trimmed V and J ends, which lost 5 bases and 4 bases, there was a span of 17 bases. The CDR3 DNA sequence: TGTGCCAGCAGTCCCCGTATTGGCGGGCGAGAGACCCAGTACTTC. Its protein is CASSPRIGGRETQYF.